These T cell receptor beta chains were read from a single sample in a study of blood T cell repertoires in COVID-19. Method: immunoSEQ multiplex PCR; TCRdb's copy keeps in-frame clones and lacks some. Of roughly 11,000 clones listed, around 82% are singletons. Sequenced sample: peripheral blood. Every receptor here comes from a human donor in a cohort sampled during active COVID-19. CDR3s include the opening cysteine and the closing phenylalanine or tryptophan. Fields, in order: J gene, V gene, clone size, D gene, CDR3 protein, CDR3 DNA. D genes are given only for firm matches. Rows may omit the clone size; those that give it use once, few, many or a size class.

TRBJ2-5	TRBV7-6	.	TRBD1	CASSNRWGQRGGETQYF	TGTGCCAGCAGCAACCGTTGGGGACAGAGGGGTGGGGAGACCCAGTACTTC
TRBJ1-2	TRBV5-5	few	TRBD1	CASSRGLDREDYGYTF	TGTGCCAGCAGCCGAGGACTGGACAGGGAGGACTATGGCTACACCTTC
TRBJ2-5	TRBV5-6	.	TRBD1	CASSRGGAGETQYF	TGTGCCAGCAGCCGAGGGGGCGCAGGGGAGACCCAGTACTTC
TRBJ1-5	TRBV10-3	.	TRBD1	CAISESNPGQGNQPQHF	TGTGCCATCAGTGAGTCGAATCCAGGACAGGGGAATCAGCCCCAGCATTTT
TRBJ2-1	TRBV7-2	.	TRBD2	CASSSGLAGGFYNEQFF	TGTGCCAGCAGCTCGGGACTAGCGGGGGGTTTTTACAATGAGCAGTTCTTC
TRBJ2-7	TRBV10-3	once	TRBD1	CAIRSQEPGQAGEQYF	TGTGCCATCAGGAGCCAGGAACCGGGACAGGCCGGTGAGCAGTACTTC
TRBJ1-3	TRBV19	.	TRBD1	CASTLRDRAGNTIYF	TGTGCCAGTACCCTGCGGGACAGGGCTGGAAACACCATATATTTT
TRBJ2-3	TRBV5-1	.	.	CASSLGEAQTVTF	TGCGCCAGCAGCTTGGGCGAGGCCCAGACAGTAACATTT
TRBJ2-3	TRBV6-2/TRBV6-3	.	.	CASSFTGSTDTQYF	TGTGCCAGCAGTTTCACAGGTTCAACAGATACGCAGTATTTT
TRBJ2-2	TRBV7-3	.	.	CASSSQPGVRGGELFF	TGTGCCAGCAGCTCCCAACCGGGAGTTAGGGGCGGGGAGCTGTTTTTT
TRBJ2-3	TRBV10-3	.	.	CAISEGQVRTDTQYF	TGTGCCATCAGTGAGGGCCAGGTGCGCACAGATACGCAGTATTTT
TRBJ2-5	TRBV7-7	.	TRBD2	CASLPGGRETQYF	TGTGCTAGCTTACCGGGAGGTCGGGAGACCCAGTACTTC
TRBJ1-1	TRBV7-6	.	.	CASSYAGDTEAFF	TGTGCCAGCAGCTATGCAGGGGACACTGAAGCTTTCTTT
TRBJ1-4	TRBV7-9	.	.	CASSLQDSNEKLFF	TGTGCCAGCAGCTTACAGGACAGTAATGAAAAACTGTTTTTT
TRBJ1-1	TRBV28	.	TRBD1	CASELGQMNTEAFF	TGTGCCAGCGAATTGGGACAGATGAACACTGAAGCTTTCTTT
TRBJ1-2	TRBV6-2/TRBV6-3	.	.	CASSYSGSWGYTF	TGTGCCAGCAGTTACTCCGGGTCGTGGGGCTACACCTTC
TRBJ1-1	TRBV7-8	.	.	CASSFGTFTGTEAFF	TGTGCCAGCAGCTTCGGGACATTCACGGGGACTGAAGCTTTCTTT
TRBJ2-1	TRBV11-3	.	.	CASSLKGIRGNEQFF	TGTGCCAGCAGTCTCAAGGGGATTCGTGGCAATGAGCAGTTCTTC
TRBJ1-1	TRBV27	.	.	CATRTALMNTEAFF	TGTGCCACCCGGACAGCCTTGATGAACACTGAAGCTTTCTTT
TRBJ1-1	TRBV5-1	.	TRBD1	CASSLFGQGETEAFF	TGCGCCAGCAGCTTGTTCGGGCAGGGGGAGACTGAAGCTTTCTTT
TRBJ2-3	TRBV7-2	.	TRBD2	CASSTGTSRDTDTQYF	TGTGCCAGCAGCACCGGGACTAGTCGGGACACAGATACGCAGTATTTT
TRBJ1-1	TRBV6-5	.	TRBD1	CASSPRQGWNTEAFF	TGTGCCAGCAGTCCCCGACAGGGGTGGAACACTGAAGCTTTCTTT
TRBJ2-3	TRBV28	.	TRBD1	CASSRDRATDTQYF	TGTGCCAGCAGTAGGGACAGGGCCACAGATACGCAGTATTTT
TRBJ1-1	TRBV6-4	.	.	CASRRGGTNTEAFF	TGTGCCAGCAGGAGGGGGGGGACGAACACTGAAGCTTTCTTT
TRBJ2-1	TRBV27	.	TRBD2	CASSLSGGGALEQFF	TGTGCCAGCAGTTTATCGGGCGGGGGGGCCTTGGAGCAGTTCTTC
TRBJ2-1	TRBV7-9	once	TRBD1	CASSHGQGAGNEQFF	TGTGCCAGCAGCCATGGACAGGGGGCGGGAAATGAGCAGTTCTTC
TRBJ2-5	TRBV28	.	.	CASSPQLAGTKETQYF	TGTGCCAGCAGTCCCCAGCTAGCTGGAACGAAAGAGACCCAGTACTTC